This T cell receptor (beta chain) was profiled in a study of shared clonotypes between healthy human individuals. Study-wide findings and caveats: Tissues were not sampled, only blood, and their repertoires likely differ.

The method was immunoSEQ multiplex PCR; TCRdb's version includes in-frame clones alone and lacks a portion of them. The sample lists over 850,000 clones, about four fifths seen once, with under 0.65% in the top ten. Germline-derived CDR1 and CDR2 are SGHTA and FQGTGA. V shed 5 bases and J shed 0 bases, with 7 bases lying between them. The CDR3 contains 13 residues. This clone was seen many times. Its specificity is unknown. The source is a man aged 18 to 35 in good health. Some clones in this sample may be carry-over from other donors' samples. What was sequenced was memory CD4+ T cells from PBMCs. Subset noted: CD45RA-negative fraction. V is TRBV7-3 and J is TRBJ1-1; D gene unclear. The CDR3 DNA sequence: TGTGCCAGCAGCGAAAGTATGAACACTGAAGCTTTCTTT. Protein product: CASSESMNTEAFF.